Listed here are 31 T cell receptor beta chains from one sample, sequenced in a study of control samples from healthy donors and cancer patients. The data were produced by immunoSEQ multiplex PCR, yet TCRdb's version contains in-frame clones alone and is incomplete. This table holds about 180,000 clones, around 89% found once. The sequencing sample was made of blood. The receptors were sampled from a woman aged 45 to 65 in good health.

This chain joins TRBV21-1 and TRBJ1-1; the table's D call TRBD1 went unverified against the DNA. TRBV21-1 represents a pseudogene. The CDR3 runs to 14 residues. The DNA of the CDR3 is TGTGCCAGCAGCAAAAACGACAAAAACACTGAAGCTTTCTTT. This codes for CASSKNDKNTEAFF.

About this clone itself: The sample contains more than one DNA sequence encoding this CDR3. The chain combines TRBV18 with TRBJ1-5; no clear D gene. Germline CDR1 KGHSH, CDR2 LQKENI. The CDR3 has 14 residues. The V and J ends lost 2 bases and 1 base respectively, with 6 bases between them. In nucleotides, the CDR3 is TGTGCCAGCTCACCAAATTTAAGCAATCAGCCCCAGCATTTT. Its protein product is CASSPNLSNQPQHF. The full variable domain, completed using reference TRBV18 and TRBJ1-5, is NAGVMQNPRHLVRRRGQEARLRCSPMKGHSHVYWYRQLPEEGLKFMVYLQKENIIDESGMPKERFSAEFPKEGPSILRIQQVVRGDSAAYFCASSPNLSNQPQHFGDGTRLSIL.

This rearrangement joins TRBV28 to TRBJ1-5; D not resolved. The V end was cut by 1 base, the J end by 5 bases, with 15 bases between. The length of the CDR3 is 16 residues. The germline V gene has CDR1 MDHEN and CDR2 SYDVKM. In DNA form, the CDR3 reads TGTGCCAGCAGTTTATCACACGGTCCGCATTATCAGCCCCAGCATTTT. This sequence encodes CASSLSHGPHYQPQHF.

The rearrangement uses TRBV9 and TRBJ2-1; D is possibly TRBD1 (6 bases). The V gene's germline CDR1 is SGDLS and CDR2 YYNGEE. The V end lost 2 bases, the J end lost 9 bases, and 9 bases lay between the germline ends. This CDR3 spans 12 amino acids. CDR3 nucleotides: TGTGCCAGCAGCGTCGGGGACACTGAGCAGTTCTTC. Its translation: CASSVGDTEQFF.

This clone was observed once. The rearrangement uses TRBV3-1 (or the pseudogene TRBV3-2) and TRBJ1-2; a weak D match, TRBD1 (6 bases). This CDR3 is 15 amino acids long. The ends were cut back, 4 bases at V and 3 bases at J, with 15 bases in the middle. In germline, CDR1 is LGHDT, CDR2 YNNKEL (reference sequence). The CDR3 coding sequence is TGTGCCAGCAGCCTCGGGGGCGCAGGGCACTATGGCTACACCTTC. Its protein is CASSLGGAGHYGYTF.

The chain is built from TRBV29-1 and TRBJ1-4; tentative D call: TRBD1 (6 bases). Germline values: CDR1 SQVTM, CDR2 ANQGSEA. V lost 4 bases and J 2 bases, leaving 17 bases between the germline ends. This CDR3 has 16 residues. This CDR3 is CSVVGMGGYTNEKLFF. In DNA form, the CDR3 reads TGCAGCGTTGTCGGTATGGGGGGCTACACTAATGAAAAACTGTTTTTT.

The chain uses TRBV4-3 and TRBJ2-7; 9 positions agree with TRBD1. The germline gives CDR1 LGHNA, CDR2 YSLEER. There are 13 residues in the CDR3. Germline trimming cut 4 bases from V and 6 bases from J; bases unmatched to any gene: 4. As DNA, the CDR3 is TGCGCCAGCAGCCCCCACAGGGGGCTCGAGCAGTACTTC. This codes for CASSPHRGLEQYF.

In nucleotides, the CDR3 is TGTGCCAGCAGCACCCGGACAGGGGAGGACTATGGCTACACCTTC. This gives the protein CASSTRTGEDYGYTF. The gene calls are TRBV7-2 and TRBJ1-2, with 9 bases fitting TRBD1. Per the germline V gene, CDR1 is SGHTA and CDR2 is FQGNSA. The CDR3 extends over 15 amino acids. Trimming at V came to 5 bases and at J to 3 bases, leaving 7 bases not matched to a gene. Combining the CDR3 with reference TRBV7-2 and TRBJ1-2 gives the whole variable domain GAGVSQSPSNKVTEKGKDVELRCDPISGHTALYWYRQSLGQGLEFLIYFQGNSAPDKSGLPSDRFSAERTGGSVSTLTIQRTQQEDSAVYLCASSTRTGEDYGYTFGSGTRLTVV.

The J gene is TRBJ1-1, the V gene TRBV28; D not resolved. V was cut by 5 bases and J by 3 bases, with 4 bases left in between. From germline, CDR1 is MDHEN and CDR2 SYDVKM. The CDR3 loop spans 11 amino acids. CDR3 DNA: TGTGCCAGCAGTACCCACACTGAAGCTTTCTTT. Amino acid sequence: CASSTHTEAFF.

V usage is TRBV5-1 and J usage is TRBJ1-4, with a weak D call TRBD1 (5 bases). The V gene's germline CDR1 is SGHRS and CDR2 YFSETQ. Between the trimmed V and J ends, which lost 0 bases and 4 bases, there was a span of 13 bases. The CDR3 is 16 amino acids. CDR3 DNA: TGCGCCAGCAGCTTGGGAAACGAACAGGTTAATGAAAAACTGTTTTTT. It is translated as CASSLGNEQVNEKLFF.

This sequence joins TRBV6-1 and TRBJ1-1; no clear D gene. The CDR3 is made up of 13 amino acids. The V and J ends lost 2 bases and 6 bases respectively, with 10 bases between them. Germline V gene lookup returns CDR1 MNHNS and CDR2 SASEGT. This CDR3 reads CASSEPAGAEAFF. The CDR3 nucleotides read TGTGCCAGCAGTGAACCCGCAGGCGCTGAAGCTTTCTTT.

The chain uses TRBV5-1 and TRBJ1-4; 8 bases match TRBD1. The CDR3 totals 15 residues. With 4 bases clipped from V and 5 bases from J, the junction kept 7 bases outside the gene matches. The germline V gene has CDR1 SGHRS and CDR2 YFSETQ. This CDR3 is CASSLLDRENEKLFF. CDR3 sequence (DNA): TGCGCCAGCAGCCTACTGGACAGGGAAAATGAAAAACTGTTTTTT.

J is TRBJ1-5 and V is TRBV28; TRBD1 might be the D (5 bases). CDR3 length: 14 residues. V lost 3 bases and J lost 4, with 10 bases in between. Germline V lookup: CDR1 MDHEN, CDR2 SYDVKM. CDR3 sequence: CASSFGTANQPQHF. The CDR3 DNA reads TGTGCCAGCAGTTTCGGGACGGCAAATCAGCCCCAGCATTTT.

The chain recombines TRBV5-1 with TRBJ1-3; 7 positions agree with TRBD1. The germline V gene has CDR1 SGHRS and CDR2 YFSETQ. V lost 4 bases and J lost 2; bases outside the gene matches: 3. The CDR3 runs 14 residues. The DNA of the CDR3 is TGCGCCAGCAGCCCGACAGGGACTGGAAACACCATATATTTT. This translates into CASSPTGTGNTIYF. The variable domain in full, completed from reference TRBV5-1 and TRBJ1-3, reads KAGVTQTPRYLIKTRGQQVTLSCSPISGHRSVSWYQQTPGQGLQFLFEYFSETQRNKGNFPGRFSGRQFSNSRSEMNVSTLELGDSALYLCASSPTGTGNTIYFGEGSWLTVV.

This sequence joins TRBV24-1 and TRBJ1-4; D is unclear. V was clipped by 2 bases and J by 8 bases, with 17 bases between them. This CDR3 has 16 residues. CDR1 and CDR2 (germline): KGHDR, SFDVKD. CDR3 sequence reads: CATSDSRTRDKEKLFF. The CDR3 nucleotides read TGTGCCACCAGTGATTCCCGGACGCGGGATAAGGAAAAACTGTTTTTT.

The rearrangement uses TRBV12-3 or TRBV12-4 and TRBJ1-2; D is unclear. The CDR3 has 11 residues. Deletions cut 6 bases from V and 4 bases from J, with 6 bases between. The CDR3 protein is CASRKSYGYTF. Written as DNA, the CDR3 is TGTGCCAGCAGAAAAAGCTATGGCTACACCTTC.

J is TRBJ1-1 and V is TRBV6-5; perhaps TRBD1 as D (5 bases). CDR3 length: 15 amino acids. The germline V and J ends were trimmed by 5 bases and 1 base, with 14 bases remaining between them. Per the germline V gene, CDR1 is MNHEY and CDR2 is SVGAGI. The CDR3 nucleotides read TGTGCCAGCAGTCGGGGGTGGGAGAAGAACACTGAAGCTTTCTTT. This gives the protein CASSRGWEKNTEAFF.

The gene calls are TRBV2 and TRBJ1-1, with D unclear. This CDR3 has 12 amino acids. The V end was cut by 6 bases, the J end by 1 base, with 6 bases between. CDR1 is SNHLY, CDR2 FYNNEI, per germline. This chain's CDR3 is CASRQWNTEAFF. CDR3 DNA sequence: TGTGCCAGCAGGCAGTGGAACACTGAAGCTTTCTTT.

J is TRBJ1-1 and V is TRBV6-5; D is unclear. V lost 2 bases and J 0 bases, leaving 10 bases between the germline ends. The length of the CDR3 is 15 residues. CDR1 MNHEY and CDR2 SVGAGI come from the germline V gene. The CDR3 region is CASSYVMSLNTEAFF. As DNA, the CDR3 is TGTGCCAGCAGTTACGTCATGTCGCTGAACACTGAAGCTTTCTTT.

V and J are TRBV6-6 and TRBJ2-7; 9 positions match TRBD1. The ends lost 5 bases at V and 5 bases at J; junction bases unmatched: 16. CDR1 is MNHNY and CDR2 is SVGAGI in the germline V gene (reference sequence). This CDR3 spans 17 amino acids. The CDR3 nucleotides are TGTGCCAGCAGTCCGCTCCCCGGGACAGGGACCCCGGACGAGCAGTACTTC. This codes for CASSPLPGTGTPDEQYF.

The V call is TRBV18, the J call TRBJ2-1; TRBD2 aligns across 7 bases. CDR3 size: 13 residues. The ends lost 1 base at V and 7 bases at J; junction bases unmatched: 1. Germline V CDR1 and CDR2: KGHSH, LQKENI. CDR3 nucleotides: TGTGCCAGCTCACCACGGACTAGGAATGAGCAGTTCTTC. Its protein is CASSPRTRNEQFF.

The table lists this clone with a count of one. The rearrangement uses TRBV12-3 or TRBV12-4 and TRBJ1-2; D ambiguous. The ends were cut back, 5 bases at V and 8 bases at J, with 9 bases in the middle. The CDR3 loop spans 11 amino acids. CDR3 protein: CASSGRRGYTF. The CDR3 nucleotides are TGTGCCAGCAGTGGCCGTCGCGGCTACACCTTC.

A few counts support this clone. The V and J genes are TRBV10-3 and TRBJ2-7; a possible D gene is TRBD1 (5 bases). Trimming removed 5 bases at V and 0 bases at J, with 11 bases between. Germline V lookup: CDR1 ENHRY, CDR2 SYGVKD. There are 14 residues in the CDR3. This CDR3 reads CAISTQGGSYEQYF. CDR3 DNA: TGTGCCATCAGTACGCAGGGCGGCTCCTACGAGCAGTACTTC.

This clone was picked up a small number of times. The rearrangement links TRBV14 to TRBJ1-2; D remains ambiguous. The germline CDR1 and CDR2 sequences are SGHDN and FVKESK. The CDR3 has 13 residues. The V gene lost 2 bases and the J gene lost 5 bases, with 9 bases spanning the gap. Written as DNA, the CDR3 is TGTGCCAGCAGCCAAAATATTGGTTATGGCTACACCTTC. It specifies CASSQNIGYGYTF.

This chain links TRBV10-3 with TRBJ2-3, with 8 bases identical to TRBD2. CDR1 and CDR2 from the germline V gene are ENHRY and SYGVKD. The trim removed 10 bases at V and 3 bases at J, leaving 9 bases unmatched. The CDR3 covers 14 residues. CDR3 DNA sequence: TGTGCCACCCGGGAGGGCCAGAGGACAGATACGCAGTATTTT. Its protein is CATREGQRTDTQYF.

The table lists this clone with a count of one. The chain uses TRBV6-5 and TRBJ1-2, with 10 bases that match TRBD1. The germline gives CDR1 MNHEY, CDR2 SVGAGI. V trimming: 7 bases; J trimming: 4 bases; junction bases outside the gene matches: 6. CDR3 length: 14 residues. The CDR3 loop reads CASTRQGAGYGYTF. The DNA for the CDR3 is TGTGCCAGCACCCGACAGGGGGCCGGCTATGGCTACACCTTC.

The CDR3 DNA reads as TGTGCCAACCGCTTAGTAGCGGGGTACACCGGGGAGCTGTTTTTT. Its protein product is CANRLVAGYTGELFF. The chain joins TRBV30 to TRBJ2-2; 8 bases agree with TRBD2. Germline V CDR1 and CDR2: GTSNPN, SVGIG (reference sequence). CDR3 length equals 15 residues. Trimming took 8 bases from V and 3 from J; bases not matched to a gene: 11.

The chain uses TRBV9 and TRBJ2-5, with D maybe TRBD1 (6 bases). Looked up from germline, CDR1 is SGDLS and CDR2 is YYNGEE. The CDR3 sequence is 15 residues long. The germline V and J ends were trimmed by 0 bases and 4 bases, with 13 bases remaining between them. The CDR3 nucleotides are TGTGCCAGCAGCGTAGTTGCAGGGGCGGGAGAGACCCAGTACTTC. It translates to CASSVVAGAGETQYF.

This chain connects TRBV19 to TRBJ1-2; weak D call: TRBD1 (6 bases). The CDR3 is 16 amino acids. With 5 bases removed from V and 7 bases from J, the gap between germline ends came to 23 bases. Germline V gene sequence: CDR1 LNHDA, CDR2 SQIVND (reference sequence). The DNA for the CDR3 is TGTGCCAGTAGTCTCGAAGTCGGGGGCCCAACTGTTGGCTACACCTTC. As protein: CASSLEVGGPTVGYTF.

This sequence joins TRBV19 and TRBJ2-5, with D tentatively TRBD1 (5 bases). Looked up from germline, CDR1 is LNHDA and CDR2 is SQIVND (reference sequence). Trimming stripped 5 bases from V and 4 bases from J, with 11 bases between. The CDR3 consists of 13 residues. The CDR3 loop is CASSWGSGETQYF. CDR3 DNA: TGTGCCAGTAGTTGGGGCTCGGGAGAGACCCAGTACTTC. The variable domain in full, completed from reference TRBV19 and TRBJ2-5, reads DGGITQSPKYLFRKEGQNVTLSCEQNLNHDAMYWYRQDPGQGLRLIYYSQIVNDFQKGDIAEGYSVSREKKESFPLTVTSAQKNPTAFYLCASSWGSGETQYFGPGTRLLVL.

J is TRBJ1-2 and V is TRBV28; no definite D call. Trimming cost V 10 bases and J 9 bases, with 12 bases left between them. Germline assignment: CDR1 MDHEN and CDR2 SYDVKM. The CDR3 totals 10 residues. CDR3 in amino acids: CAILSESYTF. CDR3 sequence (DNA): TGTGCCATCCTTTCGGAGAGCTACACCTTC.